This T cell receptor beta chain was identified in a study of Tregs in tolerant kidney transplant recipients. Worth noting for this clone: No antigen is known for it.

CDR1 and CDR2 (germline): GTSNPN, SVGIG (reference sequence). V lost 0 bases, J lost 5 bases, and 10 bases lay in between. The CDR3 spans 13 residues. Findings and caveats of the study: This study did not directly address biological reproducibility.

Generated by immunoSEQ multiplex PCR, the TCRdb table keeps only in-frame clones and is missing some. The table has 65,000 to 85,000 clones, over 75% seen once. Related graft donors supplied nonmyeloablative bone marrow transplants, and mixed chimerism was transient. Unstimulated Tregs (CD4+CD25+CD127-) and CD4+CD25- non-Tregs were sorted from PBMCs. Sequencing used CD4+ T cells from blood (PBMCs), obtained 24 months after the transplant. This TCR was sampled from a human patient who received a combined kidney and bone marrow transplant. Some T cells could come from the graft donor. The V call is TRBV30, the J call TRBJ1-2, with D unresolved. The CDR3 is CAWSVLAGYGYTF. In DNA form, the CDR3 reads TGTGCCTGGAGTGTACTTGCGGGATATGGCTACACCTTC. Full variable domain (missing parts from reference TRBV30 and TRBJ1-2): SQTIHQWPATLVQPVGSPLSLECTVEGTSNPNLYWYRQAAGRGLQLLFYSVGIGQISSEVPQNLSASRPQDRQFILSSKKLLLSDSGFYLCAWSVLAGYGYTFGSGTRLTVV.